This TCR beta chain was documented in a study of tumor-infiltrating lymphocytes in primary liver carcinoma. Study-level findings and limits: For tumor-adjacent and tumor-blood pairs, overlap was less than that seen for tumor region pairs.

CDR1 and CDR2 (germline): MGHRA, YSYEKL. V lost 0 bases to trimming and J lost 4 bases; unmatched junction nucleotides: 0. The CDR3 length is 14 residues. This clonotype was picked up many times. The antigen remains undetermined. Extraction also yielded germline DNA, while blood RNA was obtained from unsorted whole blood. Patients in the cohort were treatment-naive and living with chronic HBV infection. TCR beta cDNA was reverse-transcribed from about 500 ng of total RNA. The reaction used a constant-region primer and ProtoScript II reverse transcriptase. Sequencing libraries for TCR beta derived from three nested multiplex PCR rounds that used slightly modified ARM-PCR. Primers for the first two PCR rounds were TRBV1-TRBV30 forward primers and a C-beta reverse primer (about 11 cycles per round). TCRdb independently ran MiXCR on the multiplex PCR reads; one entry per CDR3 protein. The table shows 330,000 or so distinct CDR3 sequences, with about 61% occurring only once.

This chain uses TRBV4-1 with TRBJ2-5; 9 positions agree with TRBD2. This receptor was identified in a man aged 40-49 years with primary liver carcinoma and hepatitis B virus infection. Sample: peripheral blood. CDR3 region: CASSQDSGGETQYF. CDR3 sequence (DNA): TGCGCCAGCAGCCAAGATAGCGGGGGAGAGACCCAGTACTTC.